This TCR beta chain emerged from a study of response to subunit inactivated influenza vaccine. The V gene lost 2 bases and the J gene lost 4 bases, with 13 bases spanning the gap. In germline, CDR1 is SNHLY, CDR2 FYNNEI. The CDR3 has 15 residues. TCRdb re-called the RT-PCR reads through MiXCR, storing one row per CDR3 protein. The sample yields around 710,000 distinct CDR3 sequences, around 13% seen once. Study outcomes and limitations: After each seasonal influenza vaccination, few new T cells are recruited, the authors suggested.

With regard to this clonotype: What it recognizes is unknown.

This chain links TRBV2 with TRBJ2-3; the D gene is possibly TRBD2 (6 bases). The sequence was obtained from a man aged 50-59 years who received an inactivated influenza vaccine. Sequences were derived from PBMCs from blood, sampled roughly 2 weeks before vaccination. CDR3 nucleotides: TGTGCCAGCAGTGAAAGTCCCGGGGAGGCAGATACGCAGTATTTT. Encoded protein: CASSESPGEADTQYF. The whole variable domain, filled in from reference TRBV2 and TRBJ2-3, reads EPEVTQTPSHQVTQMGQEVILRCVPISNHLYFYWYRQILGQKVEFLVSFYNNEISEKSEIFDDQFSVERPDGSNFTLKIRSTKLEDSAMYFCASSESPGEADTQYFGPGTRLTVL.